One sample yielded the 20 T cell receptor beta chains listed below, sequenced in a study of naive and memory T cell subsets. Four PCR rounds used nested alpha and beta constant region primers plus the SP2 primer. TCRdb called the UMI-ligation and nested PCR reads again in MiXCR, with one record for every CDR3 protein. The sample shows around 33,000 distinct CDR3 sequences, about 7.4% of them seen only once. The treatment: skin biopsy from PPD injection site in Mantoux-positive individual. The library had UMIs added by 3' ligation of an oligonucleotide to TCR cDNA. The sample consisted of skin, taken from a tuberculin skin test site. The receptors here all came from an adult in good health.

This clonotype was counted at least ten times. The J gene is TRBJ2-7, the V gene TRBV5-1; a weak D match, TRBD2 (6 bases). The CDR3 contains 15 residues. CDR1 is SGHRS and CDR2 is YFSETQ in the germline V gene. With 3 bases removed from V and 2 bases from J, the gap between germline ends came to 15 bases. CDR3 in DNA: TGCGCCAGCAGCTCCGGAGGGGACTTAGCCTACGAGCAGTACTTC. This sequence encodes CASSSGGDLAYEQYF.

This clonotype appeared many times. The chain links TRBV18 to TRBJ1-2; D is unresolved. Germline V gene sequence: CDR1 KGHSH, CDR2 LQKENI. The CDR3 totals 13 residues. V shed 2 bases and J shed 0 bases, with 4 bases lying between them. The CDR3 loop is CASSPDTNYGYTF. The CDR3 nucleotides read TGTGCCAGCTCACCAGACACTAACTATGGCTACACCTTC.

This clonotype was picked up many times. The chain is built from TRBV9 and TRBJ2-3; 7 nucleotides line up with TRBD2. The germline V gene has CDR1 SGDLS and CDR2 YYNGEE. V lost 1 base and J lost 3; bases outside the gene matches: 5. This CDR3 is built from 15 residues. The CDR3 nucleotides are TGTGCCAGCAGCGTAACGCGGGGGTATACAGATACGCAGTATTTT. Translated: CASSVTRGYTDTQYF.

This clonotype showed up just a few times. The rearrangement uses TRBV20-1 and TRBJ2-5; 8 bases fit TRBD2. Germline V CDR1 and CDR2: DFQATT, SNEGSKA (reference sequence). After removal of 6 bases from V and 1 base from J, the junction contained 10 bases not matched to a gene. This CDR3 has 15 amino acids. The CDR3 DNA sequence: TGCAGTGCCCGTCCCGGGGGGGCCACCCAAGAGACCCAGTACTTC. It specifies CSARPGGATQETQYF.

With respect to this clonotype: A read error may explain this, as a much larger clone is one base away. The gene calls are TRBV20-1 and TRBJ2-1; tentatively, D is TRBD2 (6 bases). The germline V gene encodes CDR1 DFQATT and CDR2 SNEGSKA (reference sequence). The CDR3 has 15 amino acids. This chain's CDR3 is CSAGDSRSSYNEEFF. As DNA, the CDR3 is TGCAGTGCTGGGGACTCCCGGAGCTCCTACAATGAGGAGTTCTTC.

This clonotype was counted between two and nine times. Relative to the germline gene, one junction end is altered; a read error may explain this. This chain links TRBV6-5 with TRBJ1-2; no firm D call. This CDR3 has 17 residues. The germline CDR1 and CDR2 sequences are MNHEY and SVGAGI. The CDR3 is CASSYSTQPEANYGDTF. The DNA for the CDR3 is TGTGCCAGCAGTTACTCGACCCAGCCCGAAGCTAACTATGGCGACACCTTC.

This clonotype was found many times. This sequence joins TRBV20-1 and TRBJ2-1; possible D gene TRBD1, 5 bases. CDR1 and CDR2 (germline): DFQATT, SNEGSKA (reference sequence). This CDR3 region has 16 residues. The V gene lost 1 base and the J gene lost 6 bases, with 19 bases spanning the gap. CDR3 in amino acids: CSARAPVLVGRNEQFF. CDR3 coding DNA: TGCAGTGCTAGAGCCCCCGTTCTCGTGGGGCGCAATGAGCAGTTCTTC.

This clonotype has ten or more counts. The chain combines TRBV4-2 with TRBJ2-1; TRBD1 matches 11 bases. V lost 0 bases, J lost 7 bases, and 8 bases stayed unmatched. Per germline, CDR1 LGHNA and CDR2 YNFKEQ. The CDR3 has 17 residues. CDR3: CASSQDGGTGGWNEQFF. The CDR3 DNA reads as TGTGCCAGCAGCCAAGACGGGGGGACAGGGGGTTGGAATGAGCAGTTCTTC.

This clonotype occurred many times. The J gene is TRBJ1-5, the V gene TRBV29-1, with TRBD1 matching 8 bases. Looked up from germline, CDR1 is SQVTM and CDR2 is ANQGSEA. Trimming cost V 6 bases and J 8 bases; bases outside gene matches: 9. The CDR3 loop spans 13 amino acids. The CDR3: CSVTTGEWEPQHF. DNA of the CDR3: TGCAGCGTGACGACAGGGGAATGGGAGCCCCAGCATTTT.

This clonotype came up a few times. V usage is TRBV27 and J usage is TRBJ1-4, with unresolved D. V lost 4 bases to trimming and J lost 6 bases, with 15 bases between them. The CDR3 length is 15 residues. Germline-derived CDR1 and CDR2 are MNHEY and SMNVEV (reference sequence). CDR3 sequence (DNA): TGTGCCAGCAGTTCTACGAAGGGTCCATATGAAAAACTGTTTTTT. It codes for CASSSTKGPYEKLFF.

This clonotype is labeled medium-sized. The gene calls are TRBV2 and TRBJ2-5; 11 bases are a match to TRBD1. After removal of 4 bases from V and 2 bases from J, the junction contained 9 bases not matched to a gene. Germline V gives CDR1 SNHLY, CDR2 FYNNEI. The CDR3 spans 17 residues. As DNA, the CDR3 is TGTGCCAGCAGTGTTGTGGACAGGGGGCCCCAACAAGAGACCCAGTACTTC. Amino acids: CASSVVDRGPQQETQYF.

This clonotype was found a few times. The CDR3 protein is CAISAGATSTDTQYF. DNA for the CDR3: TGTGCCATCAGTGCGGGGGCCACTAGCACAGATACGCAGTATTTT. V usage is TRBV10-3 and J usage is TRBJ2-3, with D tentatively TRBD1 or TRBD2 (6 bases each). Germline CDR1 and CDR2: ENHRY and SYGVKD. Trimming shortened V by 4 bases and J by 0 bases, and 11 bases separated the two germline ends. The CDR3 extends over 15 amino acids.

The J gene is TRBJ2-7, the V gene TRBV6-5, with a tentative D call TRBD1 (6 bases). The CDR3 contains 13 residues. The germline CDR1 and CDR2 sequences are MNHEY and SVGAGI. Trimming left V 6 bases short and J 4 bases short, with 13 bases between. CDR3 in DNA: TGTGCCAGCAGCTCCGGACAGTTTTACGAGCAGTACTTC. Its protein is CASSSGQFYEQYF.

This clonotype was counted ten times or more. The V and J genes are TRBV12-3 or TRBV12-4 and TRBJ2-1; D perhaps matches TRBD2 (7 bases). Trimming removed 5 bases at V and 9 bases at J, with 20 bases between. This CDR3 contains 15 residues. The CDR3 DNA is TGTGCCAGCAGTCCCCTGGGGGGCGGGGGCGGTGAGCAGTTCTTC. The encoded protein is CASSPLGGGGGEQFF.

This clonotype was seen repeatedly, ten times or more. One junction end disagrees with the germline gene, perhaps due to a read error. This sequence joins TRBV7-2 and TRBJ2-3; tentative D call: TRBD1 (6 bases). Germline V gene lookup returns CDR1 SGHTA and CDR2 FQGNSA. The CDR3 is 17 residues long. CDR3 region: CASSDMRTGPSTDTKYF. CDR3 nucleotide sequence: TGTGCCAGCAGCGATATGCGAACAGGGCCTAGCACAGATACGAAGTATTTT.

As to this clonotype: Germline and junction disagree at one end, which may indicate a read error. This chain uses TRBV29-1 with TRBJ1-2; 8 nucleotides line up with TRBD1. The CDR3 covers 14 residues. CDR1 is SQVTM, CDR2 ANQGSEA, per germline. Written as DNA, the CDR3 is TGCAGCGTTGAATACAGGGGGACTAACTATGGCGACACCTTC. This codes for CSVEYRGTNYGDTF.

This rearrangement joins TRBV10-2 to TRBJ1-4; D remains ambiguous. The germline V and J ends were trimmed by 7 bases and 3 bases, with 12 bases remaining between them. This CDR3 comprises 14 residues. CDR1 and CDR2 (germline): WSHSY, SAAADI. The DNA for the CDR3 is TGCGCCAGCAAAGACATGGGTGCTAATGAAAAACTGTTTTTT. Translating gives CASKDMGANEKLFF.

This clonotype was counted at least ten times. V is TRBV10-2 and J is TRBJ2-7; 7 bases map to TRBD2. Germline lookup yields CDR1 WSHSY and CDR2 SAAADI. The CDR3 is 14 residues long. J was trimmed by 4 bases and V by 3 bases; bases with no gene match: 6. The CDR3 spells CASSDWGGNYEQYF. CDR3 bases: TGCGCCAGCAGTGATTGGGGGGGAAATTACGAGCAGTACTTC.

This chain connects TRBV19 to TRBJ1-5; 7 nucleotides agree with TRBD1. This CDR3 spans 16 amino acids. CDR1 and CDR2 from the germline V gene are LNHDA and SQIVND (reference sequence). V lost 3 bases to trimming and J lost 0 bases; unmatched junction nucleotides: 5. The CDR3 DNA is TGTGCCAGTAGTATCGCAACAGGGGCTAGCAATCAGCCCCAGCATTTT. Translating it yields CASSIATGASNQPQHF.

This chain uses TRBV5-1 with TRBJ2-2; TRBD1 might be the D (6 bases). CDR3 length equals 16 residues. Germline values: CDR1 SGHRS, CDR2 YFSETQ. With 1 base removed from V and 7 bases from J, the gap between germline ends came to 17 bases. The CDR3 DNA is TGCGCCAGCAGCTTGCTGATATTGGGGGCTGGCGGGGAGCTGTTTTTT. It translates to CASSLLILGAGGELFF.